What follows are 4 T cell receptor beta chains derived from one specimen sequenced in a study of cytomegalovirus exposure and HLA in healthy donors (dated by TCRdb to about 2017). The library was made by the immunoSEQ multiplex PCR assay. For the multiplex PCR, a mixture combining 60 forward primers for TCR Vbeta segments and 13 reverse primers for TCR Jbeta segments was used. Here the immuneACCESS table is served through TCRdb, limited to in-frame sequences with V and J called. Missing clones are a known gap in these copies; in checked studies unresolved V genes cover under half, and the rest lacks a known reason. The sample yields 130,000 to 150,000 clones; 60% to 80% were counted once. Jointly, the top ten make up around 6.7% of the sample. The specimen was PBMCs. The source of these receptors is a woman between 35 and 50 years old in good health and CMV-seropositive.

The V call is TRBV5-1, the J call TRBJ2-7; 9 nucleotides align to TRBD2. V dropped 4 bases and J dropped 3; count of bases not matched to a gene: 11. Germline V gene data show CDR1 as SGHRS and CDR2 as YFSETQ. The CDR3 has 16 residues. The DNA of the CDR3 is TGCGCCAGCAGCCTATCCTTAGCGGGGGCCAACTACGAGCAGTACTTC. It is translated as CASSLSLAGANYEQYF.

This chain connects TRBV4-1 to TRBJ2-3; 7 bases line up with TRBD2. Germline V gene sequence: CDR1 MGHRA, CDR2 YSYEKL. V trimming: 6 bases; J trimming: 2 bases; junction bases outside the gene matches: 2. The CDR3 covers 13 residues. CDR3: CASRGLNTDTQYF. CDR3 nucleotides: TGCGCCAGCAGGGGACTAAACACAGATACGCAGTATTTT.

The J gene is TRBJ2-1, the V gene TRBV11-2; no clear D. Germline lookup yields CDR1 SGHAT and CDR2 FQNNGV. Trimming stripped 8 bases from V and 0 bases from J, with 11 bases between. The CDR3 has 14 amino acids. The CDR3 is CASGTASSYNEQFF. Here the CDR3 DNA reads TGTGCCAGCGGTACCGCTAGCTCCTACAATGAGCAGTTCTTC.

The chain combines TRBV5-1 with TRBJ2-5; D perhaps matches TRBD1 (6 bases). This CDR3 contains 14 residues. V was pared by 2 bases and J by 4 bases, with 12 bases between. Germline V gene data show CDR1 as SGHRS and CDR2 as YFSETQ. The CDR3 bases are TGCGCCAGCAGCTTACTACAGGGAGCAGAGACCCAGTACTTC. Residues: CASSLLQGAETQYF.